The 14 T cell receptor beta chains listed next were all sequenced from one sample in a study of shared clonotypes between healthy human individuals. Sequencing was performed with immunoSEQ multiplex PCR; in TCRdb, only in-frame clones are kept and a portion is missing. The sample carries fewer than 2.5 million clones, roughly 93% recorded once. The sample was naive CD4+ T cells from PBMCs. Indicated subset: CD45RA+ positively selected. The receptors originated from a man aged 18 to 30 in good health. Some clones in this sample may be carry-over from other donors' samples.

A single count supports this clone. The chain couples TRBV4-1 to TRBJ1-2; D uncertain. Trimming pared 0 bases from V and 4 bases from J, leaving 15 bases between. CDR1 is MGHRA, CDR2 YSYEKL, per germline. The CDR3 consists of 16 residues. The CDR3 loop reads CASSQEIGLNFYGYTF. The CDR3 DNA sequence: TGCGCCAGCAGCCAAGAAATCGGACTAAATTTCTATGGCTACACCTTC.

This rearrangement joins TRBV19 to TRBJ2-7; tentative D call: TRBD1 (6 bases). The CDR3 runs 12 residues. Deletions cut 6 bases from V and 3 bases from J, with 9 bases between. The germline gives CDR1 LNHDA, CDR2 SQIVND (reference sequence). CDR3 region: CASRSRGYEQYF. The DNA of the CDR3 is TGTGCCAGTAGATCCAGGGGCTACGAGCAGTACTTC.

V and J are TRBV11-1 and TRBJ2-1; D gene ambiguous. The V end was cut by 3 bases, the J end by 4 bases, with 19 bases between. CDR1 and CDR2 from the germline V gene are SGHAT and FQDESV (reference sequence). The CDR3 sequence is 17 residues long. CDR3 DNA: TGTGCCAGCAGCTTGTTTGTTCTAGGAGTATCATACAATGAGCAGTTCTTC. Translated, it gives CASSLFVLGVSYNEQFF.

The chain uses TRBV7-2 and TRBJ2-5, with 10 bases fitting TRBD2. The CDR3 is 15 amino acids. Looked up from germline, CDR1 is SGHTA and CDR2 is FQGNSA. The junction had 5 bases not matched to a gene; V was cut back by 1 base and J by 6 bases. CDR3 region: CASSLESSGSQTQYF. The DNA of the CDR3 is TGTGCCAGCAGCTTAGAGTCTAGCGGGAGTCAGACCCAGTACTTC.

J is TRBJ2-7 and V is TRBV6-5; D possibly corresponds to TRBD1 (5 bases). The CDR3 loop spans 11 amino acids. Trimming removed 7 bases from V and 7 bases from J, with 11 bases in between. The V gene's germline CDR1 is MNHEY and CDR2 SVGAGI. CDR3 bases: TGTGCCAGCATAGGGGAAACGGAGCAGTACTTC. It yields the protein CASIGETEQYF.

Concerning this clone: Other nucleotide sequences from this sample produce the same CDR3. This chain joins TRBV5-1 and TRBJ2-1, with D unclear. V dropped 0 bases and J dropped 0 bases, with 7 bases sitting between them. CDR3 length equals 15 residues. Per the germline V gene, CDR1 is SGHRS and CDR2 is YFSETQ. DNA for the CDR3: TGCGCCAGCAGCTTGGCTTCGGGCTCCTACAATGAGCAGTTCTTC. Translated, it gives CASSLASGSYNEQFF.

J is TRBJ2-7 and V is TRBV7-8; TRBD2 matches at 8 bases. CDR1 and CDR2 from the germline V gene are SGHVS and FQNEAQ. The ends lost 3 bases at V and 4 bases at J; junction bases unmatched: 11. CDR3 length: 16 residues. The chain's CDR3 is CASSLPAGSGKYEQYF. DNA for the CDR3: TGTGCCAGCAGCTTGCCCGCGGGTAGCGGGAAATACGAGCAGTACTTC.

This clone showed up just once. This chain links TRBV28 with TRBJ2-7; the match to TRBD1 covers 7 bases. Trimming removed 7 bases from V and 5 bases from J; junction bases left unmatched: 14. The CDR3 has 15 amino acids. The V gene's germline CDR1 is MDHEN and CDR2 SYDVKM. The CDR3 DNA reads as TGTGCCAGCAAACCGACAGGGAACCTCCTCCACGAGCAGTACTTC. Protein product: CASKPTGNLLHEQYF.

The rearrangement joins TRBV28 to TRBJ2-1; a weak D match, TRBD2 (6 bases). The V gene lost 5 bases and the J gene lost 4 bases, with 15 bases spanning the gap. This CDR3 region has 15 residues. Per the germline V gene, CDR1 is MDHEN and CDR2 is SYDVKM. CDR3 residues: CASSGTPSIYNEQFF. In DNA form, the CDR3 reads TGTGCCAGCAGTGGGACTCCTTCTATTTACAATGAGCAGTTCTTC.

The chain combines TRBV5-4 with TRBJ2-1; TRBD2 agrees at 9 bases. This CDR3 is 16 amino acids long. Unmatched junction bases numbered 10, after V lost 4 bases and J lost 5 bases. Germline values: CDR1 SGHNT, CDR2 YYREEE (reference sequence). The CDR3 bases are TGTGCCAGCAGCCCCCATAGCGGGAGAGGGGACAATGAGCAGTTCTTC. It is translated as CASSPHSGRGDNEQFF.

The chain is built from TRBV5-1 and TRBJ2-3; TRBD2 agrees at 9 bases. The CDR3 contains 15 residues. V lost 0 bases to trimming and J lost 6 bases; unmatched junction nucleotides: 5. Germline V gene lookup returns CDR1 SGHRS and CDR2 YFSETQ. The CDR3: CASSLEGLALDTQYF. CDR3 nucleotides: TGCGCCAGCAGCTTGGAGGGACTAGCTTTGGATACGCAGTATTTT.

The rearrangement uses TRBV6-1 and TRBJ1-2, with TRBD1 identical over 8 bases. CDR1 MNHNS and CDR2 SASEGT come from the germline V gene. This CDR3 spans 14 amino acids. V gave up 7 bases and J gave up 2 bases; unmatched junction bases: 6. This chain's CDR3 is CASTDYRGNYGYTF. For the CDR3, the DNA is TGTGCCAGCACCGATTACAGGGGGAACTATGGCTACACCTTC.

CDR3 loop: CASSSPGAGTYEQYF. CDR3 in DNA: TGTGCCAGCAGTTCCCCAGGGGCAGGGACCTACGAGCAGTACTTC. The chain is built from TRBV27 and TRBJ2-7, with a tentative D call TRBD1 (6 bases). The CDR3 runs to 15 residues. V gave up 4 bases and J gave up 2 bases, with 15 bases separating them. Germline CDR1 and CDR2: MNHEY and SMNVEV (reference sequence).

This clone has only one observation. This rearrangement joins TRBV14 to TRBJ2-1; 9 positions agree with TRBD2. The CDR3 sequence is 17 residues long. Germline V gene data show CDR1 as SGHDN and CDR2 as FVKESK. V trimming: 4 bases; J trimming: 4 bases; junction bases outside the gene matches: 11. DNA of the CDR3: TGTGCCAGCAGCCCTGTAAAAGGGACTAGCATTTACAATGAGCAGTTCTTC. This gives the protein CASSPVKGTSIYNEQFF.